Listed here are 10 T cell receptor beta chains from one sample, sequenced in a study of shared clonotypes between healthy human individuals. Sequencing was performed with immunoSEQ multiplex PCR; in TCRdb, only in-frame clones are kept and a portion is missing. The profile shows hundreds of thousands of clones, 95% to 98% of them singletons. It was CD45RO-negative cells, positively selected for CCR7, that made up naive CD8 cells, with terminally differentiated effector memory CD45RA+ cells excluded. The sample was naive CD8+ T cells sorted from blood. These receptors all come from a man aged 25 to 45 in good health.

As for this clone: This specimen includes other DNA sequences encoding the same CDR3. V gene TRBV10-1 combines with J gene TRBJ1-5; D remains ambiguous. Per the germline V gene, CDR1 is WNHNN and CDR2 is SYGVQD (reference sequence). Trimming took 2 bases from V and 5 from J, leaving 10 bases between them. This CDR3 has 14 amino acids. The CDR3, as DNA: TGCGCCAGCAGTGAGGATAGGACCGATCAGCCCCAGCATTTT. It codes for CASSEDRTDQPQHF.

In DNA form, the CDR3 reads TGTGCCAGCAGTTTTCTTGGACTAGCGGGAAATGAGCAGTACTTC. Translated: CASSFLGLAGNEQYF. This sequence joins TRBV27 and TRBJ2-7; 12 nucleotides agree with TRBD2. CDR3 length: 15 residues. Germline CDR1 is MNHEY and CDR2 is SMNVEV (reference sequence). The trim removed 3 bases at V and 7 bases at J, leaving 7 bases unmatched.

The gene calls are TRBV11-3 and TRBJ2-7; no firm D call. Germline V gene lookup returns CDR1 SGHNT and CDR2 YENEEA. The V and J ends lost 4 bases and 2 bases respectively, with 12 bases between them. The length of the CDR3 is 14 residues. The CDR3 here is CASSSDLPPYEQYF. For the CDR3, the DNA is TGTGCCAGCAGCTCGGACCTTCCGCCCTACGAGCAGTACTTC.

The rearrangement joins TRBV9 to TRBJ2-1; 9 bases are a match to TRBD2. Unmatched junction bases numbered 2, after V lost 0 bases and J lost 4 bases. CDR1 SGDLS and CDR2 YYNGEE come from the germline V gene. This CDR3 has 15 residues. The CDR3 bases are TGTGCCAGCAGCGTAGCTAGCGGGGTTTACAATGAGCAGTTCTTC. Protein sequence: CASSVASGVYNEQFF.

V usage is TRBV5-1 and J usage is TRBJ2-7; no clear D gene. In germline, CDR1 is SGHRS, CDR2 YFSETQ. There are 15 residues in the CDR3. V was clipped by 0 bases and J by 5 bases, with 15 bases between them. The CDR3 nucleotides read TGCGCCAGCAGCTTGGCTACAACCAACATCGACGAGCAGTACTTC. The encoded protein is CASSLATTNIDEQYF.

This chain links TRBV9 with TRBJ2-7, with TRBD2 matching over 8 bases. Trimming cost V 0 bases and J 4 bases; bases outside gene matches: 6. This CDR3 region has 15 residues. Germline CDR1 and CDR2: SGDLS and YYNGEE. CDR3 protein: CASSVAREGFYEQYF. The DNA of the CDR3 is TGTGCCAGCAGCGTAGCCCGGGAGGGGTTTTACGAGCAGTACTTC.

The chain employs TRBV7-3 and TRBJ2-3; possibly TRBD1 or TRBD2 for D (5 bases each). Per germline, CDR1 SGHTA and CDR2 FQGTGA. V dropped 4 bases and J dropped 2 bases, with 7 bases sitting between them. The CDR3 spans 13 residues. The CDR3 region has the DNA TGTGCCAGCAGCTCGGGACCCACAGATACGCAGTATTTT. Its protein product is CASSSGPTDTQYF. The full variable domain, in which reference TRBV7-3 and TRBJ2-3 provide the parts outside the CDR3, is GAGVSQTPSNKVTEKGKYVELRCDPISGHTALYWYRQSLGQGPEFLIYFQGTGAADDSGLPNDRFFAVRPEGSVSTLKIQRTERGDSAVYLCASSSGPTDTQYFGPGTRLTVL.

The chain is built from TRBV27 and TRBJ1-5; weak D call: TRBD1 (6 bases). From germline, CDR1 is MNHEY and CDR2 SMNVEV (reference sequence). Trimming took 6 bases from V and 4 from J, leaving 13 bases between them. This CDR3 is 14 amino acids long. This chain's CDR3 is CASRPGHTNQPQHF. Here the CDR3 DNA reads TGTGCCAGCAGGCCGGGACACACGAATCAGCCCCAGCATTTT.

The genes are TRBV7-9 and TRBJ2-1; 7 positions match TRBD2. Germline trimming cut 2 bases from V and 8 bases from J; bases unmatched to any gene: 18. Germline lookup yields CDR1 SEHNR and CDR2 FQNEAQ (reference sequence). The CDR3 totals 18 residues. In DNA form, the CDR3 reads TGTGCCAGCAGCTTAACTAAAGGTCTAGCGGAAACAAGCTATGAGCAGTTCTTC. It encodes CASSLTKGLAETSYEQFF.

For the CDR3, the DNA is TGTGCCATCACACCTAGGGCTGTCAATGAGCAGTTCTTC. Amino acids: CAITPRAVNEQFF. The rearrangement links TRBV5-4 to TRBJ2-1; D gene uncertain. The CDR3 runs to 13 residues. CDR1 SGHNT and CDR2 YYREEE come from the germline V gene (reference sequence). Trimming left V 9 bases short and J 6 bases short, with 16 bases between.